The sequence of this T cell receptor beta chain was determined in a study of cytomegalovirus exposure and HLA in healthy donors. Study-level findings and limits: Later on, a genetic analysis was performed. It linked a missense variant in DCLRE1C with V- and J-gene trimming of TCR beta.

About this clone: Antigen unknown.

Germline trimming cut 4 bases from V and 4 bases from J; bases unmatched to any gene: 5. The CDR3 is 15 amino acids. From germline, CDR1 is MNHNY and CDR2 SVGAGI (reference sequence). Vbeta (60) and Jbeta (13) primers were used in the PCR. The repertoire was sequenced with immunoSEQ multiplex PCR; TCRdb's copy has only in-frame clones and lacks some. The sample lists roughly 180,000 clones; about 80% were seen once. V usage is TRBV6-6 and J usage is TRBJ2-1, with 9 bases matching TRBD1. The receptor was derived from a man between 18 and 35 years old in good health and CMV-seronegative. Sequenced: PBMCs. DNA of the CDR3: TGTGCCAGCAGTTCCGGGACAGGGAAGTACAATGAGCAGTTCTTC. Translating it yields CASSSGTGKYNEQFF.